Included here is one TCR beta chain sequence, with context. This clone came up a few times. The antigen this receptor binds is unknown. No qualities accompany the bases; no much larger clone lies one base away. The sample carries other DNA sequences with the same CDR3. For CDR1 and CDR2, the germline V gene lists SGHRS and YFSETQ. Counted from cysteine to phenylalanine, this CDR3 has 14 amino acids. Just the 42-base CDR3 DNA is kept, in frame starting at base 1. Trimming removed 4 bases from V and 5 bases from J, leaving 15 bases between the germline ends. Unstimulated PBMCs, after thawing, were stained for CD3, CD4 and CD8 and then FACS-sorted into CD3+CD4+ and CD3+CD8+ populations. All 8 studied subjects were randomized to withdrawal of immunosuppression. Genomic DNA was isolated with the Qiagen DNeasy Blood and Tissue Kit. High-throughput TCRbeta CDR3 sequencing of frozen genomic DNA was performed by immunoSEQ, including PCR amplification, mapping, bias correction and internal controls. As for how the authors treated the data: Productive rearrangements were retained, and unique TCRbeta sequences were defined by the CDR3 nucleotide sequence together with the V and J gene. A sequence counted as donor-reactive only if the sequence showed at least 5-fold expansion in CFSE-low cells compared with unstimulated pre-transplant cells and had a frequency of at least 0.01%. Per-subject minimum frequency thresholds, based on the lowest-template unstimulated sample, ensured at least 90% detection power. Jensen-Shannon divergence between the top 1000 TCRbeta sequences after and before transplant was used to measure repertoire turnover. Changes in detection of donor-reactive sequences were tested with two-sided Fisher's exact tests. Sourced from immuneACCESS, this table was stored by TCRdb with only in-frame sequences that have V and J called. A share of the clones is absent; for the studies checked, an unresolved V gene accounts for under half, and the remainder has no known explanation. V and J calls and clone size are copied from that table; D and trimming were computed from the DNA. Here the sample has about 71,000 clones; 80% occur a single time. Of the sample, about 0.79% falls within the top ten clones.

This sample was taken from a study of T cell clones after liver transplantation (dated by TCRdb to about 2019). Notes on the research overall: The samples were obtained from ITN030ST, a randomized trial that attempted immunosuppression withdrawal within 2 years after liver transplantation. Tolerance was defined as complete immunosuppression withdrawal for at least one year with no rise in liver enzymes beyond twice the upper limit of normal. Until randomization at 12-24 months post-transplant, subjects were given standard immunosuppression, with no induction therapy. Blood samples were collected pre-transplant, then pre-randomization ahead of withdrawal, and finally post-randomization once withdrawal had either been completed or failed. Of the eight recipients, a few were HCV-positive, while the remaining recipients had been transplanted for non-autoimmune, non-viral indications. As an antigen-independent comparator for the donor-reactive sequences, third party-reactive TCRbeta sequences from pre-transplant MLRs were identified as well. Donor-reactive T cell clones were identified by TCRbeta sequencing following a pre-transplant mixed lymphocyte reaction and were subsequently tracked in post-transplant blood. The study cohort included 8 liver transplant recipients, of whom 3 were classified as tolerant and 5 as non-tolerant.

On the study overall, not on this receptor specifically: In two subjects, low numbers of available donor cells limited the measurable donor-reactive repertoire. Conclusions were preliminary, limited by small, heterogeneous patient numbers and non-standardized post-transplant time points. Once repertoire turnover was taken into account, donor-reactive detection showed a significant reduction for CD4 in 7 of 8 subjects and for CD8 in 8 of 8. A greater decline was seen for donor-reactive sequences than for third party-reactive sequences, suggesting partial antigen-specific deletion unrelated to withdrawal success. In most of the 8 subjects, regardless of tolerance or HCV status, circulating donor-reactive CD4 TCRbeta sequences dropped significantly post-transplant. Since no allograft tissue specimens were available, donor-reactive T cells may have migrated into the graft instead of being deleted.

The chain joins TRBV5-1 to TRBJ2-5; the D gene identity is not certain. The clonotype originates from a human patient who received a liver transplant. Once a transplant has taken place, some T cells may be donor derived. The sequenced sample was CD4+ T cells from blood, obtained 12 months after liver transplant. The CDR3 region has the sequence CASSLRLAGETQYF. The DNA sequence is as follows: TGCGCCAGCAGCCTCCGACTCGCTGGGGAGACCCAGTACTTC.